These T cell receptor beta chains were read from a single sample in a study of regulatory T cells in long-lasting Graves disease. TCRdb fed the multiplex PCR reads into MiXCR, producing one record per CDR3 protein. This sample has approximately 310,000 distinct CDR3 sequences, with under 20% found just once. The source was peripheral blood mononuclear cells (PBMCs), collected at new diagnosis, from a patient treated with antithyroid drugs. These receptors were taken from a female donor with Graves disease. Both conserved end residues are part of each CDR3. The order of the fields is D gene, J gene, clone size, V gene, CDR3 protein, CDR3 DNA. The D gene is left open where the match is weak. A row's size may be missing; if present it is once, few, many or a size class.

>TRBD1|TRBJ1-1|-|TRBV27
CASKTGGLTEAFF
TGTGCCAGTAAAACAGGGGGCCTCACTGAAGCTTTCTTT
>TRBD1|TRBJ2-5|-|TRBV2
CASRKDRGYETQYF
TGTGCCAGCAGGAAAGACAGGGGCTATGAGACCCAGTACTTC
>TRBD1|TRBJ2-2|many|TRBV11-3
CASSFLGTATGELFF
TGTGCCAGCAGCTTTCTCGGGACAGCAACCGGGGAGCTGTTTTTT
>TRBD1|TRBJ1-3|-|TRBV9
CASSVRTGVNSGNTIYF
TGTGCCAGCAGCGTGAGGACAGGGGTCAACTCTGGAAACACCATATATTTT
>-|TRBJ1-1|many|TRBV19
CASSSLQGRAFF
TGTGCCAGTAGTTCATTACAGGGTCGCGCTTTCTTT
>TRBD1|TRBJ1-6|few|TRBV5-6
CASSPTTGYYNSPLHF
TGTGCCAGCAGCCCCACGACAGGGTACTATAATTCACCCCTCCACTTT
>TRBD1|TRBJ1-6|-|TRBV20-1
CSARVTGNYNSPLHF
TGCAGTGCTAGAGTGACAGGGAACTATAATTCACCCCTCCACTTT
>-|TRBJ1-1|few|TRBV12-3/TRBV12-4
CVSSSQENTEAFF
TGTGTCAGCAGTTCACAGGAGAACACTGAAGCTTTCTTT
>TRBD1|TRBJ2-7|many|TRBV6-2/TRBV6-3
CASRRSGTGGSYEQYF
TGTGCCAGCAGAAGGTCCGGGACAGGGGGCTCCTACGAGCAGTACTTC
>TRBD2|TRBJ2-1|few|TRBV20-1
CSARGLAGQVSYNEQFF
TGCAGTGCTAGGGGACTAGCGGGACAGGTCTCCTACAATGAGCAGTTCTTC
>-|TRBJ2-7|many|TRBV27
CASWRGRVSHEQYF
TGTGCCAGCTGGAGGGGTAGGGTCTCTCACGAGCAGTACTTC
>-|TRBJ2-2|many|TRBV19
CASRRGGVSGTIDGELFF
TGTGCCAGTAGAAGAGGGGGCGTTAGCGGGACAATTGACGGGGAGCTGTTTTTT
>-|TRBJ1-3|many|TRBV2
CASSRVDSGNTIYF
TGTGCCAGCAGCCGAGTAGACTCTGGAAACACCATATATTTT
>TRBD1|TRBJ2-3|few|TRBV19
CASSTGTGAADTQYF
TGTGCCAGTAGCACCGGGACAGGGGCCGCAGATACGCAGTATTTT
>-|TRBJ1-3|many|TRBV2
CASTGYGAEGNTIYF
TGTGCCAGCACAGGGTACGGAGCTGAGGGAAACACCATATATTTT
>TRBD2|TRBJ2-3|many|TRBV7-2
CASSLARASGSVDTQYF
TGTGCCAGCAGCTTAGCGAGGGCTAGCGGGTCGGTGGATACGCAGTATTTT
>-|TRBJ2-2|many|TRBV5-1
CASSPRGTQNTGELFF
TGCGCCAGCAGCCCGAGGGGGACACAAAACACCGGGGAGCTGTTTTTT
>-|TRBJ2-7|many|TRBV11-2
CASSLGGLGVKYEQYF
TGTGCCAGCAGCTTGGGTGGCTTGGGGGTAAAGTACGAGCAGTACTTC
>-|TRBJ2-5|-|TRBV5-1
CASSFGTLGETQYF
TGCGCCAGCAGCTTCGGGACCCTCGGGGAGACCCAGTACTTC
>-|TRBJ1-3|few|TRBV12-3/TRBV12-4
CASSLEAGAYENTIYF
TGTGCCAGCAGTTTAGAAGCGGGGGCTTACGAAAACACCATATATTTT
>-|TRBJ1-4|many|TRBV6-1
CASSEKGEKLFF
TGTGCCAGCAGTGAAAAAGGGGAAAAACTGTTTTTT
>TRBD1|TRBJ1-1|many|TRBV7-8
CASSVGQGNEAFF
TGTGCCAGCAGCGTAGGACAGGGAAATGAAGCTTTCTTT
>-|TRBJ2-3|few|TRBV4-1
CASSGGDTQYF
TGCGCCAGCAGCGGGGGGGATACGCAGTATTTT
>TRBD2|TRBJ2-1|few|TRBV20-1
CSLPPGLAQSSYNEQFF
TGCAGTCTCCCCCCGGGACTAGCCCAGAGCTCCTACAATGAGCAGTTCTTC
>-|TRBJ1-5|many|TRBV12-3/TRBV12-4
CASSLGGTFPDQPQHF
TGTGCCAGCAGTTTGGGGGGGACCTTTCCGGATCAGCCCCAGCATTTT
>TRBD1|TRBJ2-4|-|TRBV2
CASRGTGQGILTKNIQYF
TGTGCCAGCAGAGGTACGGGACAGGGAATTTTAACCAAAAACATTCAGTACTTC
>TRBD2|TRBJ2-2|-|TRBV4-1
CASSQVASGNTGELFF
TGCGCCAGCAGCCAAGTGGCTAGCGGTAACACCGGGGAGCTGTTTTTT
>TRBD1|TRBJ1-1|many|TRBV5-1
CASSFGTARNTEAFF
TGCGCCAGCAGCTTCGGGACAGCGAGGAACACTGAAGCTTTCTTT
>-|TRBJ2-1|many|TRBV27
CASSPPNYSYNEQFF
TGTGCCAGCAGTCCGCCCAATTACAGCTACAATGAGCAGTTCTTC
>TRBD1|TRBJ2-7|many|TRBV28
CASSSTGTGGDEQYF
TGTGCCAGCAGCAGTACCGGGACAGGGGGCGACGAGCAGTACTTC
>-|TRBJ2-2|many|TRBV11-2
CASSLGVRSRKPSNTGELFF
TGTGCCAGCAGCTTAGGAGTGAGGAGCAGAAAACCTTCGAACACCGGGGAGCTGTTTTTT
>-|TRBJ1-1|-|TRBV29-1
CSVSETEAFF
TGCAGCGTTTCAGAAACTGAAGCTTTCTTT
>-|TRBJ2-2|many|TRBV2
CASSEFVLGELFF
TGTGCCAGCAGTGAATTCGTTTTGGGGGAGCTGTTTTTT
>-|TRBJ1-1|many|TRBV6-2/TRBV6-3
CASSEGVRNTEAFF
TGTGCCAGCAGTGAAGGGGTCAGGAACACTGAAGCTTTCTTT
>-|TRBJ1-5|many|TRBV16
CASSRTNSNQPQHF
TGTGCCAGCAGCCGGACGAATAGCAATCAGCCCCAGCATTTT
>TRBD1|TRBJ2-7|many|TRBV24-1
CATRGQATNEQYF
TGTGCCACCAGGGGACAGGCGACCAACGAGCAGTACTTC
>TRBD2|TRBJ2-5|-|TRBV20-1
CSAEPGLAGETQYF
TGCAGTGCTGAACCGGGACTAGCGGGAGAGACCCAGTACTTC
>-|TRBJ1-4|many|TRBV15
CATSRAKAVGKLFF
TGTGCCACCAGCAGAGCGAAGGCCGTCGGGAAACTGTTTTTT
>-|TRBJ2-1|few|TRBV27
CASRKPRDFYNEQFF
TGTGCCAGCAGGAAACCACGGGACTTTTACAATGAGCAGTTCTTC
>-|TRBJ1-5|many|TRBV12-5
CASGPGGRGEQPQHF
TGTGCTAGTGGTCCGGGGGGGCGGGGGGAGCAGCCCCAGCATTTT